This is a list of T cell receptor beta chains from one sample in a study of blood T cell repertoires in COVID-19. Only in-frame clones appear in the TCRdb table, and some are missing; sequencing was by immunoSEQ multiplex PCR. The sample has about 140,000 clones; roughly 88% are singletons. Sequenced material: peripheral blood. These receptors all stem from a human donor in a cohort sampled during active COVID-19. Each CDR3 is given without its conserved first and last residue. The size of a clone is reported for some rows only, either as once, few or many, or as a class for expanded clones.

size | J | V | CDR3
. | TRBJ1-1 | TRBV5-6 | ASSSLTGWNTEAF
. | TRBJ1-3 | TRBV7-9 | ASSSIGQHSGNTIY
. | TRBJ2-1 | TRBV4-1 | ASSQGDFYNEQF
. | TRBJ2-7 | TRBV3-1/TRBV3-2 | ASSLSLFYEQY
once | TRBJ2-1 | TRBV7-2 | ASSFAAGEQF
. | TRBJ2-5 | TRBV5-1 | ASSLGLAGSQETQY
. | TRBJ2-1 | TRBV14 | ASSQVSLVGQF
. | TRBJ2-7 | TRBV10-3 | ANSGGDYEQY
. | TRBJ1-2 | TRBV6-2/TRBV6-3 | ASSYSGNYGYT
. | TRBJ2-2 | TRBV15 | ATSRDTTRGTGELF
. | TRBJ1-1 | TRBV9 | ASSDQQGLNTEAF
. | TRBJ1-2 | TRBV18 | ASSPYTGTGYGYT
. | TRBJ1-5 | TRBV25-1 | ASRDRGSDQPQH
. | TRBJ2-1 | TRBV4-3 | ASSQDLVSSYNEQF
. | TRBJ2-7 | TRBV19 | ASSMGAGSSYEQY
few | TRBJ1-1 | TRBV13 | ASSRTGGLMNTEAF
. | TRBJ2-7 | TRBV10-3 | AISEGTSLDKQY
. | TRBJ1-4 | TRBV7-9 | ASSFSGGRDEKLF
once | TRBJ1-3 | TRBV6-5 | ASSYSTGQNTIY
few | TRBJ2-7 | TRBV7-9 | ASSRHPYEQY
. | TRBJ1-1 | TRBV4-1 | ASSLSTGGTEAF
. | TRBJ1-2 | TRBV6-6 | ASSYSQRITLYGYT
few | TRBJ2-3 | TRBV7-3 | ASSLGAATDTQY